This T cell receptor (beta chain) emerged from a study of cytomegalovirus exposure and HLA in healthy donors. Broader study findings: Despite most TCR sequences being rare, some public TCRs occurred in many donors. A later look showed TCR association rates differing by HLA locus, highest for DRB1 and lowest for HLA-C. A reported reduction in N-insertions relative to the approximately 690-donor mean was seen in an Asian-associated ancestry cluster in a later analysis. Several V segments, TRBV6-2 and TRBV6-3 among them, could not be told apart and were dropped.

As for this clone: The antigen is unknown.

The CDR3 length is 15 residues. Germline CDR1 and CDR2: MDHEN and SYDVKM. V trimming: 6 bases; J trimming: 6 bases; junction bases outside the gene matches: 12. Primers included in the PCR were 60 Vbeta and 13 Jbeta primers. The table came from immunoSEQ multiplex PCR; TCRdb's copy has only in-frame clones and leaves some out. The sample has 150,000 to 200,000 clones; roughly three quarters are singletons. The sample consisted of PBMCs. This chain uses TRBV28 with TRBJ2-7; 9 positions agree with TRBD1. The TCR was taken from a woman in her 40s in good health and CMV-seronegative. CDR3 protein: CASSRGTGRSREQYF. DNA for the CDR3: TGTGCCAGCAGCCGAGGGACAGGGCGTAGTCGCGAGCAGTACTTC.